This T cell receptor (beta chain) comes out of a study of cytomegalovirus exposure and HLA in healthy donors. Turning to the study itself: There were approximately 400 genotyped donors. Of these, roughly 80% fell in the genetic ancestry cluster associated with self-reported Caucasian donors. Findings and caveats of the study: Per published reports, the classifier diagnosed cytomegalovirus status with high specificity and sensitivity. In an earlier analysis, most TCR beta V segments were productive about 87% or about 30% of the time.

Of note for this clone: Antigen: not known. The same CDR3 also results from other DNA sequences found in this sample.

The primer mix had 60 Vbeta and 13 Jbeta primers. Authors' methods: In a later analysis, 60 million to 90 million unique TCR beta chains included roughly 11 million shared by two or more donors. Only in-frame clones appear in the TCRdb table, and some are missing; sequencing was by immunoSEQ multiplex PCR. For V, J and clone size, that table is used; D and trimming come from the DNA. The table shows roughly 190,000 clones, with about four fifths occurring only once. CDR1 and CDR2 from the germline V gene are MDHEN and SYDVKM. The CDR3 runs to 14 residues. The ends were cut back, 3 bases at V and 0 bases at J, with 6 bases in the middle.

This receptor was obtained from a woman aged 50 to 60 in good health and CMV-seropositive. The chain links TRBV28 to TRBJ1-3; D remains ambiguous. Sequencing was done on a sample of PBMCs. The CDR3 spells CASSLRSSGNTIYF. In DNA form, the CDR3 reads TGTGCCAGCAGTTTGAGGAGCTCTGGAAACACCATATATTTT.